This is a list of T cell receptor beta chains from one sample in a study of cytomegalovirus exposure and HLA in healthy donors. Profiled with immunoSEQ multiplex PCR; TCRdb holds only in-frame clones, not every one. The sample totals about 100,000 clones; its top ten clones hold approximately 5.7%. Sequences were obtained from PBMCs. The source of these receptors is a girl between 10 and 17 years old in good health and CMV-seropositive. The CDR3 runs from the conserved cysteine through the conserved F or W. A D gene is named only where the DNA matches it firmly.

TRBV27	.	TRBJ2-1	TGTGCCAGCAGTTTAGAGAGGCAGATTAAGAATGAGCAGTTCTTC	CASSLERQIKNEQFF
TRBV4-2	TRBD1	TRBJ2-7	TGTGCCAGCAGCCAAGGACAGGGTCTTAGGGCCTACGAGCAGTACTTC	CASSQGQGLRAYEQYF
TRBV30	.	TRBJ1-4	TGTGCCTGGAGTGTTGTGGGAGGGGCTGAAAAACTGTTTTTT	CAWSVVGGAEKLFF
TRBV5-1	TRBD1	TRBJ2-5	TGCGCCAGCACCGGACAGGGTTTAACGGAGACCCAGTACTTC	CASTGQGLTETQYF
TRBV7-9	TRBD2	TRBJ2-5	TGTGCCAGCAGCTTAGCCCCCGGCGGGGGAATACAAGAGACCCAGTACTTC	CASSLAPGGGIQETQYF
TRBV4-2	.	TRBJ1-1	TGTGCCAGCAGCCTAGAGACAGGTTTAGACACTGAAGCTTTCTTT	CASSLETGLDTEAFF
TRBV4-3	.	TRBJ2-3	TGCGCCAGCAGCTACCAGAATACGCAGTATTTT	CASSYQNTQYF
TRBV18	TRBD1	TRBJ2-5	TGTGCCAGCTCACCAAAAGGACAGGGAGGAGAGACCCAGTACTTC	CASSPKGQGGETQYF
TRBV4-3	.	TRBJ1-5	TGCGCCAGCAGCCAAGATGGAGGAAATCAGCCCCAGCATTTT	CASSQDGGNQPQHF
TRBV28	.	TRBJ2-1	TGTGCCAGCAGTTCAGGAGGGAATGAGCAGTTCTTC	CASSSGGNEQFF
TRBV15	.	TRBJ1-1	TGTGCCACCAGCAGAGGGGCGAACACTGAAGCTTTCTTT	CATSRGANTEAFF
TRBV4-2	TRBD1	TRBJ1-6	TGTGCCAGCGCAGGACAGGATGGTCCCCTCCACTTT	CASAGQDGPLHF
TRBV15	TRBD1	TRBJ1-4	TGTGCCACCAGCAGACGACAGGGGAAGGATGAAAAACTGTTTTTT	CATSRRQGKDEKLFF